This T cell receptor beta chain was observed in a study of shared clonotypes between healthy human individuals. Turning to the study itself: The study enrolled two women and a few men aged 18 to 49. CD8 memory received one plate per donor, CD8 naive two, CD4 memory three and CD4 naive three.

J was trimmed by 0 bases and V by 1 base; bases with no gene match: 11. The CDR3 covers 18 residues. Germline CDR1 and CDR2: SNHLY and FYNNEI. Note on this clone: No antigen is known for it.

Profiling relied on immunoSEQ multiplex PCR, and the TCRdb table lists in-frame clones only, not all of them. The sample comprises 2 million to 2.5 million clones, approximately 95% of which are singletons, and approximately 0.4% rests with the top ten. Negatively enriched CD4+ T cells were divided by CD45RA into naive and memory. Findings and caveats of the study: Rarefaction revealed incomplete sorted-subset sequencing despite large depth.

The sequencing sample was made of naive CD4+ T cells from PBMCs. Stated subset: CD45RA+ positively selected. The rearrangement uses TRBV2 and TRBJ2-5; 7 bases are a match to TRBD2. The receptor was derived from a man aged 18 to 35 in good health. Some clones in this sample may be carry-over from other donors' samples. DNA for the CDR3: TGTGCCAGCAGTGAAGAGGAGCCAGCGGGACCCTACCAAGAGACCCAGTACTTC. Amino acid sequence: CASSEEEPAGPYQETQYF.